This is a list of T cell receptor beta chains from one sample in a study of vaccination and CD4 T cells after COVID-19. TCRdb redid the calling of the PCR reads with MiXCR, one entry per CDR3 protein. This table has about 21,000 distinct CDR3 sequences, roughly 47% appearing once. Their specific antigens are unknown. The sequences come from CD4+ T cells from blood, cultured in vitro, collected before SARS-CoV-2 vaccination. The receptors stem from a human donor who had recovered from COVID-19. The CDR3 runs from the conserved cysteine through the conserved F or W. D genes are given only for firm matches. Expanded clones get a size class; other rows say once, few or many, or leave the size out.

D: NA
J: TRBJ2-7
V: TRBV25-1
size: NA
DNA: TGTGCCAGCGGGGGGGGGGCCCCAGAGCAGTACTTC
CDR3: CASGGGAPEQYF

D: NA
J: TRBJ1-2
V: TRBV6-2/TRBV6-3
size: few
DNA: TGTGCCAGCTCCGGCAGGGGAAGAGGCTACACCTTC
CDR3: CASSGRGRGYTF

D: TRBD1
J: TRBJ1-6
V: TRBV6-1
size: few
DNA: TGTGCCAGCAGTCGTCAACAGGGGGCAAATTCACCCCTCCACTTT
CDR3: CASSRQQGANSPLHF

D: TRBD1
J: TRBJ1-2
V: TRBV19
size: NA
DNA: TGTGCCAGTGCCCCTTGGGGACAGGGGACCTATGGCTACACCTTC
CDR3: CASAPWGQGTYGYTF

D: NA
J: TRBJ1-3
V: TRBV15
size: NA
DNA: TGTGCCACCAGCAGACCCGTGGCTGGAAACACCATATATTTT
CDR3: CATSRPVAGNTIYF

D: NA
J: TRBJ1-1
V: TRBV28
size: NA
DNA: TGTGCCAGCAGTTTACCACAGGGACGGGAAGCTTTCTTT
CDR3: CASSLPQGREAFF

D: TRBD1
J: TRBJ1-1
V: TRBV29-1
size: NA
DNA: TGCAGCGCCGCCGGGACAGGGGGCACTGAAGCTTTCTTT
CDR3: CSAAGTGGTEAFF

D: TRBD2
J: TRBJ2-5
V: TRBV2
size: NA
DNA: TGTGCCAGCAGTCCCCGACTAGCGGGGAGTCAAGAGACCCAGTACTTC
CDR3: CASSPRLAGSQETQYF

D: NA
J: TRBJ2-7
V: TRBV11-3
size: few
DNA: TGTGCCAGCAGCCCCCTGGGGGAACCGAACTACGAGCAGTACTTC
CDR3: CASSPLGEPNYEQYF

D: NA
J: TRBJ2-7
V: TRBV2
size: few
DNA: TGTGCCAGCAGTGTCCGCGCGCCGTTGGAGCAGTACTTC
CDR3: CASSVRAPLEQYF

D: TRBD1
J: TRBJ1-5
V: TRBV29-1
size: NA
DNA: TGCAGCGTGCGCACCGGGACAGGGGGCAATCAGCCCCAGCATTTT
CDR3: CSVRTGTGGNQPQHF

D: TRBD1
J: TRBJ2-7
V: TRBV28
size: NA
DNA: TGTGCCAGCAGTTCGACGGGACAGGGGTTCGACGAGCAGTACTTC
CDR3: CASSSTGQGFDEQYF

D: NA
J: TRBJ2-1
V: TRBV7-2
size: NA
DNA: TGTGCCAGCAGCTTAGATTCCTTCCAGAGAGAGCAGTTCTTC
CDR3: CASSLDSFQREQFF

D: NA
J: TRBJ1-2
V: TRBV19
size: NA
DNA: TGTGCCAGTAGTATCCCAGGAAACAACTATGGCTACACCTTC
CDR3: CASSIPGNNYGYTF

D: TRBD1
J: TRBJ1-2
V: TRBV5-1
size: NA
DNA: TGCGCCAGCAGCTTGGCTATAGGGGGCACGCAAAGCTATGGCTACACCTTC
CDR3: CASSLAIGGTQSYGYTF

D: TRBD2
J: TRBJ2-7
V: TRBV7-9
size: NA
DNA: TGTGCCAGCAGCTTAACTAGCGGGGACTCCTACGAGCAGTACTTC
CDR3: CASSLTSGDSYEQYF

D: TRBD1
J: TRBJ2-2
V: TRBV5-3
size: NA
DNA: TGTGCCAGCAGCTTGTTCCAGGGGGACACCGGGGAGCTGTTTTTT
CDR3: CASSLFQGDTGELFF

D: TRBD1
J: TRBJ1-1
V: TRBV20-1
size: few
DNA: TGCAGTGCTAGAGTCGACAGGGCGAATGAAGCTTTCTTT
CDR3: CSARVDRANEAFF

D: TRBD2
J: TRBJ2-2
V: TRBV7-9
size: NA
DNA: TGTGCCAGCCCAGGCGGGGGGAACACCGGGGAGCTGTTTTTT
CDR3: CASPGGGNTGELFF

D: NA
J: TRBJ1-6
V: TRBV6-5
size: NA
DNA: TGTGCCAGCAGTTCTTCTGATTCACCCCTCCACTTT
CDR3: CASSSSDSPLHF

D: TRBD1
J: TRBJ1-2
V: TRBV24-1
size: NA
DNA: TGTGCCACCAGTGATTGGGGACAGGGGCGCATCTATGGCTACACCTTC
CDR3: CATSDWGQGRIYGYTF

D: NA
J: TRBJ1-1
V: TRBV28
size: NA
DNA: TGTGCCAGCAGTCCCCTTTTGGGCGCCCAGAACACTGAAGCTTTCTTT
CDR3: CASSPLLGAQNTEAFF